These T cell receptor beta chains were read from a single sample in a study of blood T cell repertoires in COVID-19. The repertoire was sequenced with immunoSEQ multiplex PCR; TCRdb's copy has only in-frame clones and lacks some. The sample has fewer than 150,000 clones, about 88% seen once; the top ten hold about 10%. What was sequenced was peripheral blood. Source of these receptors: a man aged 50 to 59 with active or convalescent COVID-19. The CDR3 runs from the conserved cysteine through the conserved F or W. The D gene is left open where the match is weak. Clone size, where shown, is once, few, many, or a class for clones that have expanded.

TRBD2,TRBV10-3,TRBJ2-1,-,TGTGCCATCAGTGGCGGGACGGGACTAGCGGGGACCCCTTCCTACAATGAGCAGTTCTTC,CAISGGTGLAGTPSYNEQFF
-,TRBV24-1,TRBJ1-1,-,TGTGCCACCAGTGACGTCTCCAGGGGCGTGAACACTGAAGCTTTCTTT,CATSDVSRGVNTEAFF
TRBD1,TRBV28,TRBJ1-1,-,TGTGCCAGCAGTTTGCCCGGGACAGGGGAAACTGAAGCTTTCTTT,CASSLPGTGETEAFF
-,TRBV28,TRBJ1-5,few,TGTGCCAGCAGTCAGGGAGGAGGCGATCAGCCCCAGCATTTT,CASSQGGGDQPQHF
-,TRBV7-9,TRBJ2-1,-,TGTGCCAGCAGCGCGCCCACTAGCATCCCGAACAATGAGCAGTTCTTC,CASSAPTSIPNNEQFF
TRBD1,TRBV9,TRBJ2-1,-,TGTGCCAGCAGCGAACCTGTAGGGACAGGGGTTACCAATGAGCAGTTCTTC,CASSEPVGTGVTNEQFF
-,TRBV19,TRBJ2-1,-,TGTGCCAGTAGTACCCCGACAGGACCCTACAATGAGCAGTTCTTC,CASSTPTGPYNEQFF
-,TRBV28,TRBJ2-7,-,TGTGCCAGCAGGACTGGTTACGAGCAGTACTTC,CASRTGYEQYF
-,TRBV25-1,TRBJ1-6,-,TGTGCCAGCAAGCCGGGAGGGGCCAGTCGGTCACCCCTCCACTTT,CASKPGGASRSPLHF
-,TRBV24-1,TRBJ2-2,once,TGTGCCACCAGTGTTCTCACCGGGGAGCTGTTTTTT,CATSVLTGELFF
-,TRBV9,TRBJ2-3,-,TGTGCCAGCAGCGCGGACTATGCCAGCACAGATACGCAGTATTTT,CASSADYASTDTQYF
TRBD1,TRBV19,TRBJ1-5,-,TGTGCCAGTAGTATAACCAGGGGGCGAAGCAATCAGCCCCAGCATTTT,CASSITRGRSNQPQHF
TRBD2,TRBV6-5,TRBJ2-7,-,TGTGCCAGCAAACTAGCGGGTTCCTACGAGCAGTACTTC,CASKLAGSYEQYF
TRBD2,TRBV6-5,TRBJ2-1,-,TGTGCCAGCAGTCTAGCGGGGGGCTACAATGAGCAGTTCTTC,CASSLAGGYNEQFF
TRBD1,TRBV4-2,TRBJ1-4,-,TGTGCCAGCAGCCAAGAGAGAGGGACAGGGGGCAATGAAAAACTGTTTTTT,CASSQERGTGGNEKLFF
-,TRBV30,TRBJ1-2,-,TGTGCCTGGACTAACTTCCGGGGGTCTTTCGGCTACACCTTC,CAWTNFRGSFGYTF
-,TRBV7-2,TRBJ2-7,-,TGTGCCAGCAGCTCGACAGGATCCCCTAGGGACGAGCAGTACTTC,CASSSTGSPRDEQYF
-,TRBV6-5,TRBJ2-7,-,TGTGCCAGCGGATGGACTCTATACAGCGACGAGCAGTACTTC,CASGWTLYSDEQYF
TRBD1,TRBV5-4,TRBJ1-6,-,TGTGCCAGCAGCTGGACAGGCCAGAATTCACCCCTCCACTTT,CASSWTGQNSPLHF
-,TRBV3-1/TRBV3-2,TRBJ2-5,-,TGTGCCAGCAGCTCCGAGGGCGGACGGGCCTCGGAGACCCAGTACTTC,CASSSEGGRASETQYF
-,TRBV6-2/TRBV6-3,TRBJ1-1,once,TGTGCCAGCAGTTACTCAGCTCGTGAAGCTTTCTTT,CASSYSAREAFF
-,TRBV5-1,TRBJ2-2,-,TGCGCCAGCAGCGGGGACTCCTACACCGGGGAGCTGTTTTTT,CASSGDSYTGELFF
-,TRBV12-3/TRBV12-4,TRBJ1-1,-,TGTGCCAGCAGTTTACGTCCAGGAAAAGCTTTCTTT,CASSLRPGKAFF
TRBD1,TRBV5-1,TRBJ1-2,-,TGCGCCAGCAGCTTAGGGGGCTCAGACTATGGCTACACCTTC,CASSLGGSDYGYTF
-,TRBV5-1,TRBJ2-2,-,TGCGCCAGCAACCTTCAGGTGCCCCTTAACACCGGGGAGCTGTTTTTT,CASNLQVPLNTGELFF
-,TRBV19,TRBJ2-7,medium-sized,TGTGCCAGTAGTATATCCGGGAGTCGTGGGGAGCAGTACTTC,CASSISGSRGEQYF
TRBD1,TRBV6-5,TRBJ2-7,-,TGTGCCAGCAGTTCCCAGTGGACAGGGGGCTACGAGCAGTACTTC,CASSSQWTGGYEQYF
TRBD1,TRBV5-1,TRBJ2-2,once,TGCGCCAGCAGCTTGCCGGGACAGGGTGGAGGGGAGCTGTTTTTT,CASSLPGQGGGELFF
-,TRBV12-3/TRBV12-4,TRBJ1-1,-,TGTGCCAGCAGTTTAAGCGGGAACACTGAAGCTTTCTTT,CASSLSGNTEAFF
-,TRBV19,TRBJ2-1,-,TGTGCCAGCAGAAGATATCACGGGGTTACTACTAACAATGAGCAGTTCTTC,CASRRYHGVTTNNEQFF
TRBD1,TRBV9,TRBJ1-3,-,TGTGCCAGCAGCATTATTGACAGGGGCCCTGGAAACACCATATATTTT,CASSIIDRGPGNTIYF
-,TRBV28,TRBJ2-1,-,TGTGCCAGCAGTTTTTTGGGCGGGACGTCTCAATCGGTCTCGCAGTTCTTC,CASSFLGGTSQSVSQFF
-,TRBV24-1,TRBJ2-5,-,TGTGCCACCAGTCCGGGGAAAGAGACCCAGTACTTC,CATSPGKETQYF
TRBD2,TRBV24-1,TRBJ2-1,-,TGTGCCACCAGTGATCCGACTAGCGGGAGACTAAATGAGCAGTTCTTC,CATSDPTSGRLNEQFF
TRBD2,TRBV18,TRBJ2-2,-,TGTGCCAGCTCACCTCGTCGGGGGGGATCGAACACCGGGGAGCTGTTTTTT,CASSPRRGGSNTGELFF
-,TRBV6-5,TRBJ1-1,once,TGTGCCAGCAGTTACTCCGTAGGGGTTACTGAAGCTTTCTTT,CASSYSVGVTEAFF
-,TRBV5-1,TRBJ2-3,-,TGCGCCAGCAGCTTGCGGTCGGATACGCAGTATTTT,CASSLRSDTQYF
-,TRBV9,TRBJ1-6,-,TGTGCCAGCAGCGCGGTGGGGGAGGGCTCACCCCTCCACTTT,CASSAVGEGSPLHF
TRBD1,TRBV29-1,TRBJ2-7,-,TGCAGCGGGGGACAGGGAATCTACGAGCAGTACTTC,CSGGQGIYEQYF
TRBD1,TRBV10-3,TRBJ2-3,-,TGTGCCATCAGTGAGAAGGGACAGCTTAGCACAGATACGCAGTATTTT,CAISEKGQLSTDTQYF